This paragraph covers one T cell receptor (beta chain) sequence. Its antigen is unknown. With 60 Vbeta and 13 Jbeta primers, the PCR was carried out. Assay: immunoSEQ multiplex PCR; the TCRdb copy retains only in-frame clones and omits some. The table lists some 190,000 clones, around 82% of them singletons. This entry belongs to a study of cytomegalovirus exposure and HLA in healthy donors. Overall study: T cells numbering approximately 170 million yielded some 120 million unique TCR beta sequences in an earlier analysis.

With V trimmed by 4 bases and J by 1 base, 7 bases remained unmatched. The CDR3 runs to 15 residues. Germline CDR1 is SGHRS and CDR2 is YFSETQ. General study points: In an earlier analysis, about 87% or about 30%: the productive usage of most TCR beta V segments. In vitro confirmation showed three CMV-associated chains to be CMV antigen specific. The authors judged a highly shared variant cluster likely a sequencing artifact.

Sequencing was carried out using PBMCs. This chain links TRBV5-1 with TRBJ1-2, with TRBD1 matching 7 bases. The TCR originated in a man aged 40-49 years in good health and CMV-seropositive. CDR3 amino acids: CASSPGTAINYGYTF. The CDR3, as DNA: TGCGCCAGCAGCCCCGGGACAGCTATTAACTATGGCTACACCTTC.